Here is one T cell receptor beta chain with its context. Its antigen is not known. Those who donated were healthy bone marrow donors. This entry comes from a study of cytomegalovirus exposure and HLA in healthy donors. Whole-study context: Of around 400 genotyped donors, around 80% grouped in the Caucasian-associated ancestry cluster. Notes on the study in general: It was about 150 TCR beta chains that were listed as cytomegalovirus-associated.

Germline CDR1 is MDHEN and CDR2 is SYDVKM. Trimming pared 4 bases from V and 5 bases from J, leaving 9 bases between. The CDR3 is made up of 13 amino acids. A multiplex PCR was run with 60 Vbeta primers and 13 Jbeta primers. Assay used: immunoSEQ multiplex PCR; TCRdb lists only in-frame clones, some missing. The repertoire holds 180,000 or so clones, approximately 86% seen once, with around 0.3% in the top ten. The sequence was obtained from a woman between 25 and 40 years old in good health and CMV-seronegative. The chain combines TRBV28 with TRBJ1-5, with D maybe TRBD1 (5 bases). The sequencing sample was made of PBMCs. Here the CDR3 DNA reads TGTGCCAGCAGTTCTCGGGACTATCAGCCCCAGCATTTT. As protein: CASSSRDYQPQHF.